The rows below give T cell receptor beta chains drawn from one sample of a study of cytomegalovirus exposure and HLA in healthy donors. Sequencing used immunoSEQ multiplex PCR; TCRdb keeps in-frame clones, though not all of them. The sample has under 250,000 clones; 82% are singletons. Sequencing was carried out using PBMCs. These receptors were taken from a man aged 35 to 55 in good health and CMV-seropositive. The CDR3 runs from the conserved cysteine through the conserved F or W. The order of the fields is J gene, V gene, D gene, clone size, CDR3 protein, CDR3 DNA. A D gene is named only where the DNA matches it firmly. For some rows the clone size is stated as once, few or many, or as a class when expanded; others skip it.

J gene: TRBJ2-5
V gene: TRBV5-6
D gene: .
clone size: .
CDR3 protein: CASSRTGRGQETQYF
CDR3 DNA: TGTGCCAGCAGCAGGACAGGGAGGGGGCAAGAGACCCAGTACTTC

J gene: TRBJ1-5
V gene: TRBV19
D gene: TRBD1
clone size: few
CDR3 protein: CASTFQQGNQPQHF
CDR3 DNA: TGTGCCAGTACCTTTCAACAGGGGAATCAGCCCCAGCATTTT

J gene: TRBJ1-4
V gene: TRBV27
D gene: .
clone size: .
CDR3 protein: CASRTANEKLFF
CDR3 DNA: TGTGCCAGCCGGACAGCAAATGAAAAACTGTTTTTT

J gene: TRBJ2-3
V gene: TRBV9
D gene: .
clone size: .
CDR3 protein: CASSVDNTDTQYF
CDR3 DNA: TGTGCCAGCAGCGTAGACAACACAGATACGCAGTATTTT

J gene: TRBJ1-2
V gene: TRBV11-3
D gene: .
clone size: few
CDR3 protein: CASSPPDKSKGSYTF
CDR3 DNA: TGTGCCAGCAGCCCACCGGACAAATCTAAGGGTAGCTACACCTTC

J gene: TRBJ2-7
V gene: TRBV7-8
D gene: .
clone size: .
CDR3 protein: CASSLPVRGTQYEQYF
CDR3 DNA: TGTGCCAGCAGCTTACCTGTCAGGGGAACCCAATACGAGCAGTACTTC

J gene: TRBJ1-5
V gene: TRBV5-6
D gene: .
clone size: .
CDR3 protein: CASSLGQAVSNQPQHF
CDR3 DNA: TGTGCCAGCAGCTTGGGACAGGCGGTAAGCAATCAGCCCCAGCATTTT

J gene: TRBJ2-2
V gene: TRBV27
D gene: TRBD1
clone size: .
CDR3 protein: CASRPPGQGAHGELFF
CDR3 DNA: TGTGCCAGCAGACCGCCGGGACAGGGGGCCCACGGGGAGCTGTTTTTT

J gene: TRBJ2-5
V gene: TRBV5-1
D gene: TRBD2
clone size: .
CDR3 protein: CASSPGGPQETQYF
CDR3 DNA: TGCGCCAGCAGCCCGGGGGGTCCACAAGAGACCCAGTACTTC

J gene: TRBJ2-5
V gene: TRBV7-3
D gene: .
clone size: .
CDR3 protein: CASSLRAPETQYF
CDR3 DNA: TGTGCCAGCAGCTTAAGGGCCCCAGAGACCCAGTACTTC

J gene: TRBJ1-2
V gene: TRBV5-1
D gene: .
clone size: .
CDR3 protein: CASSSEDNQMGYTF
CDR3 DNA: TGCGCCAGCAGCTCCGAGGACAATCAAATGGGCTACACCTTC

J gene: TRBJ2-2
V gene: TRBV10-2
D gene: TRBD2
clone size: once
CDR3 protein: CASGGLAVLKIGELFF
CDR3 DNA: TGCGCCAGCGGAGGACTAGCGGTTCTTAAGATAGGGGAGCTGTTTTTT

J gene: TRBJ1-2
V gene: TRBV9
D gene: TRBD1
clone size: .
CDR3 protein: CASWGGQGAGEYGYTF
CDR3 DNA: TGTGCCAGCTGGGGGGGACAGGGGGCGGGAGAGTATGGCTACACCTTC

J gene: TRBJ2-1
V gene: TRBV4-1
D gene: .
clone size: .
CDR3 protein: CASSQGPGNNEQFF
CDR3 DNA: TGCGCCAGCAGCCAAGGCCCAGGAAACAATGAGCAGTTCTTC

J gene: TRBJ2-5
V gene: TRBV5-6
D gene: TRBD2
clone size: .
CDR3 protein: CASSLTSGTQETQYF
CDR3 DNA: TGTGCCAGCAGCTTGACTAGCGGTACCCAAGAGACCCAGTACTTC

J gene: TRBJ2-7
V gene: TRBV19
D gene: TRBD2
clone size: .
CDR3 protein: CASSQWTSAGEQYF
CDR3 DNA: TGTGCCAGTAGTCAATGGACTAGCGCGGGGGAGCAGTACTTC

J gene: TRBJ1-1
V gene: TRBV9
D gene: TRBD1
clone size: .
CDR3 protein: CASSVVEGGKTEAFF
CDR3 DNA: TGTGCCAGCAGCGTAGTGGAAGGGGGCAAAACTGAAGCTTTCTTT

J gene: TRBJ1-1
V gene: TRBV10-2
D gene: .
clone size: .
CDR3 protein: CASSVETNTEAFF
CDR3 DNA: TGCGCCAGCAGTGTGGAGACGAACACTGAAGCTTTCTTT

J gene: TRBJ2-3
V gene: TRBV7-3
D gene: TRBD1
clone size: .
CDR3 protein: CASREGATTDTQYF
CDR3 DNA: TGTGCCAGCAGAGAGGGGGCCACCACAGATACGCAGTATTTT

J gene: TRBJ1-1
V gene: TRBV30
D gene: .
clone size: once
CDR3 protein: CAWISPNTEAFF
CDR3 DNA: TGTGCCTGGATAAGCCCGAACACTGAAGCTTTCTTT

J gene: TRBJ1-2
V gene: TRBV5-6
D gene: .
clone size: .
CDR3 protein: CASSFFGAQSLGYTF
CDR3 DNA: TGTGCCAGCAGCTTTTTTGGGGCCCAATCGCTTGGCTACACCTTC

J gene: TRBJ2-1
V gene: TRBV7-9
D gene: .
clone size: .
CDR3 protein: CASSFVPNAENEQFF
CDR3 DNA: TGTGCCAGCAGCTTTGTCCCCAACGCGGAGAATGAGCAGTTCTTC

J gene: TRBJ1-5
V gene: TRBV7-9
D gene: TRBD1
clone size: .
CDR3 protein: CASSNRDRVFQPQHF
CDR3 DNA: TGTGCCAGCAGCAATCGGGACAGGGTATTTCAGCCCCAGCATTTT

J gene: TRBJ2-3
V gene: TRBV18
D gene: TRBD2
clone size: .
CDR3 protein: CASSPRLAGASTDTQYF
CDR3 DNA: TGTGCCAGCTCACCACGACTAGCGGGCGCTAGCACAGATACGCAGTATTTT

J gene: TRBJ2-7
V gene: TRBV19
D gene: .
clone size: .
CDR3 protein: CATGQGTDYEQYF
CDR3 DNA: TGTGCCACTGGGCAGGGAACAGACTACGAGCAGTACTTC